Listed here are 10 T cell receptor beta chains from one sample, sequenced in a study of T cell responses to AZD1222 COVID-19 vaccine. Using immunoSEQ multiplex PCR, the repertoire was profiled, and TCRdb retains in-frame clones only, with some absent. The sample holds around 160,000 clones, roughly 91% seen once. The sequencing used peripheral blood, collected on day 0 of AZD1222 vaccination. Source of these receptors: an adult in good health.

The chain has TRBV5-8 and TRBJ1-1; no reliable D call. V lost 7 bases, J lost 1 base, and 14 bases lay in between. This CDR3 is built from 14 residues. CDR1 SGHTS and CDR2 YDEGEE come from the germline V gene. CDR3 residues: CASLGFETNTEAFF. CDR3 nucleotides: TGTGCCAGCCTCGGGTTCGAGACGAACACTGAAGCTTTCTTT.

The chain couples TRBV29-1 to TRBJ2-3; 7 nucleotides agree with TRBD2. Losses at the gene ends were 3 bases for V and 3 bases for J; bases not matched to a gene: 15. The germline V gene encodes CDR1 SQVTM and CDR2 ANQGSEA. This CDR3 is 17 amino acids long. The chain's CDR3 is CSVEPSLIRGGTDTQYF. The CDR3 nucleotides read TGCAGCGTTGAGCCCTCTTTAATTCGCGGGGGAACAGATACGCAGTATTTT.

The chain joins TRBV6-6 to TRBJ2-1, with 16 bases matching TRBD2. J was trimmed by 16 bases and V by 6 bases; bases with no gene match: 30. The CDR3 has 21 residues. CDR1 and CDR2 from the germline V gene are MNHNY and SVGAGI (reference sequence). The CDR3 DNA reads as TGTGCCAGCAGCCTACGGGGGACCTCGAAGGGACTAGCGGGAGGGAACTCCCAGGTCTTCTTC. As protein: CASSLRGTSKGLAGGNSQVFF.

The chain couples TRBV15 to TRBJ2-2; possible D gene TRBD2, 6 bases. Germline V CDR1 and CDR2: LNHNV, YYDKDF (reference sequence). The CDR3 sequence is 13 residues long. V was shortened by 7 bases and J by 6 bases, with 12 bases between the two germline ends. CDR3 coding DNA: TGTGCCACCACCCAGGACTATCCCGGGGAGCTGTTTTTT. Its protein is CATTQDYPGELFF.

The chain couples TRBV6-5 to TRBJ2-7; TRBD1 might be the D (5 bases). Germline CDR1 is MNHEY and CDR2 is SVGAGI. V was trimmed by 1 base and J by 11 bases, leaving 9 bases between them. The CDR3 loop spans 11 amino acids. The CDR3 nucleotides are TGTGCCAGCAGTTACTTAGGGGATAAGTACTTC. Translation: CASSYLGDKYF.

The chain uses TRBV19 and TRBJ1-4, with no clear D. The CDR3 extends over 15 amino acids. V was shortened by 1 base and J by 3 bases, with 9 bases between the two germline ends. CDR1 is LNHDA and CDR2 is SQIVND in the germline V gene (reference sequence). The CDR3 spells CASSIVGVPNEKLFF. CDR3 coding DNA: TGTGCCAGTAGTATAGTTGGAGTACCTAATGAAAAACTGTTTTTT.

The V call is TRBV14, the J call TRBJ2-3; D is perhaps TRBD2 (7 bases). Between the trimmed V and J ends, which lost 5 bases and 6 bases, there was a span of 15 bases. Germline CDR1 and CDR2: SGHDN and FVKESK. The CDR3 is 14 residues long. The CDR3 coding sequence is TGTGCCAGCAGCGTCCCGGGGGGCGCGGATACGCAGTATTTT. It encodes CASSVPGGADTQYF. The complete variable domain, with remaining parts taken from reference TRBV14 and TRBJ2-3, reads EAGVTQFPSHSVIEKGQTVTLRCDPISGHDNLYWYRRVMGKEIKFLLHFVKESKQDESGMPNNRFLAERTGGTYSTLKVQPAELEDSGVYFCASSVPGGADTQYFGPGTRLTVL.

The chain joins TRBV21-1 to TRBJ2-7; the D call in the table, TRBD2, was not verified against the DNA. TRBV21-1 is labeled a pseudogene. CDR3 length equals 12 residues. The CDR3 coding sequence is TGTGCCAGCAGCTATAGCTCCTACGAGCAGTACTTC. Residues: CASSYSSYEQYF.

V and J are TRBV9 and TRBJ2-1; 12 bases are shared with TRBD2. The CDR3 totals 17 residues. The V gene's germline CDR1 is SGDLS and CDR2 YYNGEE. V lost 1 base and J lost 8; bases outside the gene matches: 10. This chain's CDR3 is CASSVSPRTSGKDEQFF. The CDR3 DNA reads TGTGCCAGCAGCGTATCCCCAAGGACTAGCGGGAAGGATGAGCAGTTCTTC.

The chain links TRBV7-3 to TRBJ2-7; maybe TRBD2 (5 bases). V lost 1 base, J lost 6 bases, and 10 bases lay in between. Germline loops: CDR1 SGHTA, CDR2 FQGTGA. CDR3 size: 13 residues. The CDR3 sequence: CASSLISGGEQYF. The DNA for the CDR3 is TGTGCCAGCAGCTTAATCTCCGGAGGCGAGCAGTACTTC. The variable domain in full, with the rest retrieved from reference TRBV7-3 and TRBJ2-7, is GAGVSQTPSNKVTEKGKYVELRCDPISGHTALYWYRQSLGQGPEFLIYFQGTGAADDSGLPNDRFFAVRPEGSVSTLKIQRTERGDSAVYLCASSLISGGEQYFGPGTRLTVT.